This TCR beta chain was identified during a study of cytomegalovirus exposure and HLA in healthy donors. In the study overall: Researchers found that roughly 81% of about 400 genotyped donors fell within the Caucasian-associated ancestry cluster.

Turning to this clone: Its cognate antigen is unknown.

The length of the CDR3 is 19 residues. J was trimmed by 9 bases and V by 5 bases; bases with no gene match: 18. Germline V gives CDR1 SGHNT, CDR2 YYREEE (reference sequence). Study-wide points: It was taken for granted in presence/absence analyses that sequencing depth across donors was roughly uniform. In an earlier analysis, productive rearrangement rates for most beta V segments clustered near 87% or 30%. There were a few CMV-associated chains whose specificity for CMV antigens was confirmed in vitro.

The PCR made use of 60 Vbeta and 13 Jbeta primers. The repertoire was sequenced with immunoSEQ multiplex PCR; TCRdb's copy has only in-frame clones and lacks some. The sample includes roughly 130,000 clones, over 75% seen only once; the top ten take roughly 1.8%. Material for sequencing was PBMCs. The rearrangement joins TRBV5-4 to TRBJ1-6; 12 bases agree with TRBD1. The receptor was derived from a boy between 10 and 17 years old in good health and CMV-seronegative. The CDR3 nucleotides are TGTGCCAGCAGAAGGGCGGGACAGGGGGCGATCGGCGGTGGTTCACCCCTCCACTTT. Translation: CASRRAGQGAIGGGSPLHF.